This is a list of T cell receptor beta chains from one sample in a study of T cells in localized non-small cell lung cancer. TCRdb keeps only in-frame clones here, not all; method: immunoSEQ multiplex PCR. Among fewer than 30,000 clones, approximately 83% were seen once, and the ten largest hold 4% to 5.5%. Specimen: peripheral blood mononuclear cells, collected before any cancer treatment. These receptors all come from a man aged 40 to 75 with stage III lung adenocarcinoma. Both conserved end residues are part of each CDR3. D genes are given only for firm matches. The size entry is marked missing in some rows and otherwise reads once, few, many or a size class.

d_call | clone_size | j_call | v_call | cdr3_aa | cdr3_nt
. | . | TRBJ1-4 | TRBV5-1 | CASSLGSEKLFF | TGCGCCAGCAGCTTGGGGTCTGAAAAACTGTTTTTT
. | . | TRBJ2-7 | TRBV5-4 | CASSWDGYEQYF | TGTGCCAGCAGCTGGGACGGATACGAGCAGTACTTC
. | . | TRBJ1-2 | TRBV6-5 | CASSYGTEGNYGYTF | TGTGCCAGCAGTTACGGTACGGAGGGGAACTATGGCTACACCTTC
TRBD1 | . | TRBJ2-7 | TRBV5-1 | CASSLAPGQGGEQYF | TGCGCCAGCAGCCTTGCGCCGGGACAGGGGGGCGAGCAGTACTTC
TRBD2 | . | TRBJ2-7 | TRBV7-9 | CASSFGAGGTYEQYF | TGTGCCAGCAGCTTTGGAGCGGGAGGTACCTACGAGCAGTACTTC
. | . | TRBJ1-1 | TRBV10-1 | CASMSGGPGTEAFF | TGCGCCAGCATGTCAGGCGGCCCCGGCACTGAAGCTTTCTTT
. | . | TRBJ1-5 | TRBV6-1 | CASSETSGPASNQPQHF | TGTGCCAGCAGTGAAACGTCAGGGCCAGCTAGCAATCAGCCCCAGCATTTT
. | . | TRBJ2-3 | TRBV12-5 | CASGLGLGPSTDTQYF | TGTGCTAGTGGTTTGGGACTGGGCCCAAGCACAGATACGCAGTATTTT
. | . | TRBJ1-2 | TRBV27 | CASSYSRAYGYTF | TGTGCCAGCAGCTACTCCAGGGCCTATGGCTACACCTTC
. | . | TRBJ2-5 | TRBV1 | CTSSPYWRSQETQYF | TGCACCAGCAGCCCCTACTGGCGGTCTCAAGAGACCCAGTACTTC
TRBD1 | . | TRBJ1-1 | TRBV5-8 | CASSRQGNTEAFF | TGTGCCAGCAGCAGACAGGGGAACACTGAAGCTTTCTTT
. | once | TRBJ1-1 | TRBV28 | CASSLSTEAFF | TGTGCCAGCAGTTTATCAACTGAAGCTTTCTTT
. | . | TRBJ1-5 | TRBV7-9 | CASSLDLSWGRDSNQPQHF | TGTGCCAGCAGCTTAGACCTATCGTGGGGGCGGGATAGCAATCAGCCCCAGCATTTT
TRBD2 | . | TRBJ2-5 | TRBV5-1 | CASRISSGRAETQYF | TGCGCCAGCAGAATTTCCAGCGGGAGAGCAGAGACCCAGTACTTC
TRBD1 | . | TRBJ2-5 | TRBV5-1 | CASSLGTGMETQYF | TGCGCCAGCAGCTTGGGGACAGGTATGGAGACCCAGTACTTC
TRBD2 | . | TRBJ2-7 | TRBV12-5 | CASSVGREGYEQYF | TGTGCTAGCTCGGTGGGGCGGGAGGGGTACGAGCAGTACTTC
. | . | TRBJ2-1 | TRBV11-2 | CASSLDLLQLEQFF | TGTGCCAGCAGCTTAGATCTCCTTCAGCTTGAGCAGTTCTTC
. | once | TRBJ1-2 | TRBV28 | CASSWGASGYTF | TGTGCCAGCAGCTGGGGGGCCAGTGGCTACACCTTC
TRBD2 | . | TRBJ2-6 | TRBV2 | CASSEVWTSGFSGANVLTF | TGTGCCAGCAGTGAAGTTTGGACTAGCGGGTTCTCTGGGGCCAACGTCCTGACTTTC
. | few | TRBJ2-3 | TRBV27 | CASSLSYSSGHFEYF | TGTGCCAGCAGTTTGTCCTACTCGTCAGGACACTTCGAGTATTTT
. | . | TRBJ2-5 | TRBV28 | CASSLGTLGQYF | TGTGCCAGCAGTTTAGGGACCCTCGGCCAGTACTTC
TRBD2 | . | TRBJ2-2 | TRBV4-1 | CASSQLAGVTTGELFF | TGCGCCAGCAGCCAGCTAGCGGGGGTAACCACCGGGGAGCTGTTTTTT
. | once | TRBJ1-5 | TRBV28 | CASSNVGRNQPQHF | TGTGCCAGCAGTAATGTAGGGCGCAATCAGCCCCAGCATTTT
TRBD1 | . | TRBJ2-3 | TRBV28 | CASSFSTGGFTDTQYF | TGTGCCAGCAGTTTCTCGACAGGGGGCTTCACAGATACGCAGTATTTT
. | . | TRBJ2-1 | TRBV6-1 | CASSAVEQFF | TGTGCCAGCAGTGCGGTAGAGCAGTTCTTC
. | . | TRBJ1-1 | TRBV27 | CASRITGRGVGYTEAFF | TGTGCCAGCAGAATTACAGGACGAGGGGTGGGCTACACTGAAGCTTTCTTT
TRBD1 | few | TRBJ1-2 | TRBV5-1 | CASSEGTGRIGYTF | TGCGCCAGCAGCGAGGGGACAGGGAGGATTGGCTACACCTTC
. | . | TRBJ1-4 | TRBV5-1 | CASRPTGSATNEKLFF | TGCGCCAGCAGACCAACAGGCTCGGCAACTAATGAAAAACTGTTTTTT
. | . | TRBJ2-7 | TRBV27 | CASSRTGTLSYEQYF | TGTGCCAGCAGTAGAACCGGGACTCTCTCCTACGAGCAGTACTTC
. | once | TRBJ2-7 | TRBV7-2 | CASSRQMQSEQYF | TGTGCCAGCAGCCGCCAAATGCAGTCTGAGCAGTACTTC
. | . | TRBJ2-7 | TRBV7-2 | CASSLNSYEQYF | TGTGCCAGCAGCTTAAACAGCTACGAGCAGTACTTC
TRBD1 | . | TRBJ1-5 | TRBV19 | CASITTGTYGQPQHF | TGTGCCAGTATCACGACAGGGACCTACGGTCAGCCCCAGCATTTT
. | . | TRBJ2-3 | TRBV5-6 | CASSLRDTQYF | TGTGCCAGCAGCTTGAGGGATACGCAGTATTTT
. | once | TRBJ2-3 | TRBV5-1 | CASLGGGDTQYF | TGCGCCAGCCTGGGAGGGGGCGATACGCAGTATTTT
TRBD1 | . | TRBJ1-2 | TRBV11-2 | CASSLLQGARGYTF | TGTGCCAGCAGCTTATTGCAGGGGGCTCGGGGCTACACCTTC
. | . | TRBJ1-1 | TRBV11-2 | CASSLWSAGYTEAFF | TGTGCCAGCAGCTTATGGTCAGCGGGCTACACTGAAGCTTTCTTT
. | . | TRBJ2-3 | TRBV6-6 | CASRRGGDTQYF | TGTGCCAGCCGACGCGGTGGAGATACGCAGTATTTT
. | . | TRBJ1-3 | TRBV2 | CASKGSPRDGNTIYF | TGTGCCAGCAAGGGGTCCCCCAGGGACGGAAACACCATATATTTT
. | . | TRBJ1-4 | TRBV19 | CASSGQSTNEKLFF | TGTGCCAGTAGCGGACAGTCAACTAATGAAAAACTGTTTTTT
. | . | TRBJ2-3 | TRBV9 | CASSVASPDTQYF | TGTGCCAGCAGCGTAGCTTCCCCAGATACGCAGTATTTT
. | once | TRBJ1-2 | TRBV19 | CASSIVQGNYGYTF | TGTGCCAGTAGTATCGTCCAGGGAAACTATGGCTACACCTTC
. | . | TRBJ1-1 | TRBV10-1 | CASSGSMNTEAFF | TGCGCCAGCAGTGGCAGCATGAACACTGAAGCTTTCTTT
. | . | TRBJ2-5 | TRBV5-5 | CASSLVGEETQYF | TGTGCCAGCAGCTTGGTCGGAGAAGAGACCCAGTACTTC
. | . | TRBJ1-2 | TRBV6-6 | CASSSSPVSFYTF | TGTGCCAGCAGTTCTTCCCCGGTGAGCTTCTACACCTTC
. | . | TRBJ2-5 | TRBV11-1 | CASSVGPRGETQYF | TGTGCCAGCAGCGTGGGACCCAGGGGAGAGACCCAGTACTTC
. | once | TRBJ2-7 | TRBV19 | CATGGRGPYEQYF | TGTGCCACTGGGGGCAGGGGCCCCTACGAGCAGTACTTC
. | . | TRBJ1-1 | TRBV28 | CASSFPLTGSRTEAFF | TGTGCCAGCAGTTTTCCCTTGACAGGCTCAAGGACTGAAGCTTTCTTT
. | . | TRBJ1-1 | TRBV11-2 | CASSFAGYTEAFF | TGTGCCAGCAGCTTTGCAGGGTACACTGAAGCTTTCTTT
. | . | TRBJ1-6 | TRBV15 | CATSRDPNSPLHF | TGTGCCACCAGCAGAGACCCGAATTCACCCCTCCACTTT
TRBD2 | . | TRBJ2-2 | TRBV7-3 | CASSLVPTSGTGELFF | TGTGCCAGCAGCTTAGTCCCTACTAGCGGGACCGGGGAGCTGTTTTTT
TRBD1 | . | TRBJ2-4 | TRBV6-5 | CASRAGQGDIQYF | TGTGCCAGCAGAGCCGGACAGGGGGACATTCAGTACTTC
. | . | TRBJ1-5 | TRBV29-1 | CSVVWGFGQPQHF | TGCAGCGTTGTCTGGGGGTTCGGTCAGCCCCAGCATTTT
. | . | TRBJ1-1 | TRBV11-2 | CASSFNWNTEAFF | TGTGCCAGCAGCTTTAACTGGAACACTGAAGCTTTCTTT
TRBD2 | . | TRBJ2-7 | TRBV7-2 | CASRLRLADEQYF | TGTGCCAGCAGGCTTCGACTAGCGGACGAGCAGTACTTC